Sequencing of this TCR beta chain was carried out in a study of T cell responses to AZD1222 COVID-19 vaccine. The study, taken as a whole, reports: Females made up more of the donors, who were largely white British, and clonal diversity may have come out too low.

The assay was immunoSEQ multiplex PCR, and TCRdb's table has in-frame clones only and misses some. The sample carries 150,000 to 200,000 clones, more than 80% recorded once. CDR3 length equals 15 residues. Germline V CDR1 and CDR2: LNHNV, YYDKDF (reference sequence). With respect to this clone: Its target is not known.

Material: peripheral blood, obtained on day 0 of AZD1222 vaccination. The J gene is TRBJ2-1, the V gene TRBV15; possible D gene TRBD2, 5 bases. This clonotype was obtained from an adult in good health. The CDR3 spells CAPVIGLPPTNEQFF. The CDR3 region has the DNA TGTGCGCCTGTCATCGGACTTCCCCCTACAAATGAGCAGTTCTTC. The full variable domain, rest sourced from reference TRBV15 and TRBJ2-1, is DAMVIQNPRYQVTQFGKPVTLSCSQTLNHNVMYWYQQKSSQAPKLLFHYYDKDFNNEADTPDNFQSRRPNTSFCFLDIRSPGLGDTAMYLCAPVIGLPPTNEQFFGPGTRLTVL.